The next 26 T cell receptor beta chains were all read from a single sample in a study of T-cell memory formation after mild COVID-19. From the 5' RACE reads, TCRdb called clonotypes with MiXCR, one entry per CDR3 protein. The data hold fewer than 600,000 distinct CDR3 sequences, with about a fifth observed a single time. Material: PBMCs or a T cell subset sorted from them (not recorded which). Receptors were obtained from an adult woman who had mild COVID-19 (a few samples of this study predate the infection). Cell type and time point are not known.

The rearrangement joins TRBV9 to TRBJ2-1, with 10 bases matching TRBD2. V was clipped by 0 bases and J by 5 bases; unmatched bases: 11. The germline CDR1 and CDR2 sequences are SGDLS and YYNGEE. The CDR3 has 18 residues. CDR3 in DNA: TGTGCCAGCAGCGTAGGTCCCAGCGGGGGGGCCTTTAACAATGAGCAGTTCTTC. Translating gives CASSVGPSGGAFNNEQFF.

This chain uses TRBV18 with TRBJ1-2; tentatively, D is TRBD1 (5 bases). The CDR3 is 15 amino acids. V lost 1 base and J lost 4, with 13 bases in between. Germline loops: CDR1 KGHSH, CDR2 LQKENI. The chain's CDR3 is CASSPRGDSVYGYTF. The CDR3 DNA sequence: TGTGCCAGCTCACCACGAGGGGATTCGGTCTATGGCTACACCTTC.

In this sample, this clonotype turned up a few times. CDR3 DNA: TGTGCCAGTAGCGACCGGGGCCACAATGAGCAGTTCTTC. This sequence encodes CASSDRGHNEQFF. This chain uses TRBV19 with TRBJ2-1, with D perhaps assigned TRBD1 or TRBD2 (5 bases each). The CDR3 sequence is 13 residues long. CDR1 is LNHDA and CDR2 is SQIVND in the germline V gene (reference sequence). V was shortened by 6 bases and J by 5 bases, with 11 bases between the two germline ends.

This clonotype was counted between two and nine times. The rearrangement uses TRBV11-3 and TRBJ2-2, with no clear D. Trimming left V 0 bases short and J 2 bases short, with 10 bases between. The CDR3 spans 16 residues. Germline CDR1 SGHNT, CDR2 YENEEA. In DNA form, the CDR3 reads TGTGCCAGCAGCTTAGAACTCCACTCTAACACCGGGGAGCTGTTTTTT. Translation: CASSLELHSNTGELFF.

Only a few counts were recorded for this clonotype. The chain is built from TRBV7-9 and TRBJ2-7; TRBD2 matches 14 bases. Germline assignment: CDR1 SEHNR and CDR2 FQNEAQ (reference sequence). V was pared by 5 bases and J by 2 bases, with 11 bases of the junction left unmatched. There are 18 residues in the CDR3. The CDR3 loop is CASSAGRTSGRFAYEQYF. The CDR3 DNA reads TGTGCCAGCAGCGCGGGGCGGACTAGCGGGAGGTTTGCCTACGAGCAGTACTTC.

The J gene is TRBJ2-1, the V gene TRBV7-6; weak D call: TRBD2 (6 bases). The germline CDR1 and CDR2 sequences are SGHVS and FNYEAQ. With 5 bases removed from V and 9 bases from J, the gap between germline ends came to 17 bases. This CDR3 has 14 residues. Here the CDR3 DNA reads TGTGCCAGCAGCCCCGCCGGACTAATACCTGAGCAGTTCTTC. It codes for CASSPAGLIPEQFF.

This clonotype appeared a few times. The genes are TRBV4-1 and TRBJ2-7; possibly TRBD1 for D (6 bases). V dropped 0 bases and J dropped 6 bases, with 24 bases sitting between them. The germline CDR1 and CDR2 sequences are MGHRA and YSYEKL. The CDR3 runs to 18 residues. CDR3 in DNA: TGCGCCAGCAGCCAAGACCCCCTGGACAGTCTTATGTTAGGCGAGCAGTACTTC. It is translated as CASSQDPLDSLMLGEQYF.

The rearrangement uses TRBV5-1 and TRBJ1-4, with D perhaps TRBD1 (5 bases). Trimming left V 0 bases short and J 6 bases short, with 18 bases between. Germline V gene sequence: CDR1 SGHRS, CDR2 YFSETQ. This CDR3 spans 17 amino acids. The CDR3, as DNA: TGCGCCAGCAGCTTGGGAGTCAGGGAGTGGATTCATGAAAAACTGTTTTTT. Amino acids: CASSLGVREWIHEKLFF.

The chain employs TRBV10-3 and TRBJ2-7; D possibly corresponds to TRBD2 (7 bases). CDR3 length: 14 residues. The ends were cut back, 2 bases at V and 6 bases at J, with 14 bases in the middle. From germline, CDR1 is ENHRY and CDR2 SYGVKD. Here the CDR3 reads CAISEEGGESEQYF. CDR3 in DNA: TGTGCCATCAGTGAGGAGGGGGGGGAAAGCGAGCAGTACTTC.

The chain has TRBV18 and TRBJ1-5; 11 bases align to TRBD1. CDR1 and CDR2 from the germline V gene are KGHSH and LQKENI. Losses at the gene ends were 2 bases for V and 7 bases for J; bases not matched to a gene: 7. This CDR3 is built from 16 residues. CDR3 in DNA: TGTGCCAGCTCACCATACCGGGACAGGGGGACCCAGCCCCAGCATTTT. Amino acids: CASSPYRDRGTQPQHF.

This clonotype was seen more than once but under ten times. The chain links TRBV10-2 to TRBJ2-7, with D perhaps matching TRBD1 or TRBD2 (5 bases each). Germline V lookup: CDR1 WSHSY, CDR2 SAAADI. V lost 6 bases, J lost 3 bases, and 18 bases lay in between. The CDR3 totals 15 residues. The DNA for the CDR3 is TGCGCCAGCAGCCCTAGCCAGGGTGCCTACTACGAGCAGTACTTC. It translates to CASSPSQGAYYEQYF.

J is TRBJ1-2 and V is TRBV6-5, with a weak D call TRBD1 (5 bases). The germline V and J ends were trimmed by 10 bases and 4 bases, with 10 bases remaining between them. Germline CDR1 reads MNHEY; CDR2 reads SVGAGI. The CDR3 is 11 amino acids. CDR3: CATGHGYGYTF. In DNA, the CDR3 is TGTGCCACAGGACATGGCTATGGCTACACCTTC.

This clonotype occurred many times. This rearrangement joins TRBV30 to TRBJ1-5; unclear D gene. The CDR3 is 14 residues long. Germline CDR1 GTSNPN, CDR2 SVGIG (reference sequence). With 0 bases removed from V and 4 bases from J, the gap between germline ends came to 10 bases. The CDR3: CAWSVLDKNQPQHF. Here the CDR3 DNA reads TGTGCCTGGAGTGTACTTGACAAAAATCAGCCCCAGCATTTT.

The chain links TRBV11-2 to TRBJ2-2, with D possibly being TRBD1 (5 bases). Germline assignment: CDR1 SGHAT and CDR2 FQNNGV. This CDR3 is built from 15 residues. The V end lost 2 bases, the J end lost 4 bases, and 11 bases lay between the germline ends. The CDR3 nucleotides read TGTGCCAGCAGCTTAAGTCAGGGAACCACCGGGGAGCTGTTTTTT. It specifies CASSLSQGTTGELFF.

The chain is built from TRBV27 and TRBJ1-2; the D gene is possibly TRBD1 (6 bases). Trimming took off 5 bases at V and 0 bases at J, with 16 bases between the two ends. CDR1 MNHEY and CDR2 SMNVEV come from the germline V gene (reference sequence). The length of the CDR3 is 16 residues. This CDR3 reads CASSTSRQAANYGYTF. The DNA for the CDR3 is TGTGCCAGCAGTACGTCCCGACAGGCAGCTAACTATGGCTACACCTTC.

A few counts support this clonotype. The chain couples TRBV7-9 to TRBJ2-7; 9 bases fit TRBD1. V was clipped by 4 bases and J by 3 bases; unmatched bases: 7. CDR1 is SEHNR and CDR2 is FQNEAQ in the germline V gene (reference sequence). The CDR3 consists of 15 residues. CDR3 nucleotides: TGTGCCAGCAGCTCAGGACAGGGGATTGTCTACGAGCAGTACTTC. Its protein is CASSSGQGIVYEQYF.

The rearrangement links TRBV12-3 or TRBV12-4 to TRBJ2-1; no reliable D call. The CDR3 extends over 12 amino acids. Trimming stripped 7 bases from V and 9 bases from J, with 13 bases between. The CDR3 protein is CASTPGIGEQFF. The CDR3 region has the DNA TGTGCCAGCACCCCCGGAATTGGTGAGCAGTTCTTC.

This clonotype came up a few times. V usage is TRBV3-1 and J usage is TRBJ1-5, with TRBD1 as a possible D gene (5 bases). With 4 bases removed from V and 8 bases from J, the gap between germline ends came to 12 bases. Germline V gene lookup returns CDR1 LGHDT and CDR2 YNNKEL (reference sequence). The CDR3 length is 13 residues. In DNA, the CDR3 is TGTGCCAGCAGCCCTGGGACTGCGGAGCCCCAGCATTTT. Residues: CASSPGTAEPQHF.

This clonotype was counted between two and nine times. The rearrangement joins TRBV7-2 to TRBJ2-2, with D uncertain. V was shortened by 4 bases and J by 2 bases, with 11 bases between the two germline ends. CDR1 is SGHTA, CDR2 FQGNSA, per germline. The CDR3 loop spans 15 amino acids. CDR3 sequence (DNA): TGTGCCAGCAGCTCCGACCCTATAAACACCGGGGAGCTGTTTTTT. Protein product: CASSSDPINTGELFF. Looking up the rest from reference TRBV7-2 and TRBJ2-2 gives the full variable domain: GAGVSQSPSNKVTEKGKDVELRCDPISGHTALYWYRQSLGQGLEFLIYFQGNSAPDKSGLPSDRFSAERTGGSVSTLTIQRTQQEDSAVYLCASSSDPINTGELFFGEGSRLTVL.

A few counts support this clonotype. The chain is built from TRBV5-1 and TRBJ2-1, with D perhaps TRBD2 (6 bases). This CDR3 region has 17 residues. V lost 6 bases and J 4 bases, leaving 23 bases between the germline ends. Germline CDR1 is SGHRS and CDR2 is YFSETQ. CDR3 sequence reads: CASIRGLDTLSYNEQFF. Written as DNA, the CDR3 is TGCGCCAGCATACGGGGACTCGATACCTTATCTTACAATGAGCAGTTCTTC.

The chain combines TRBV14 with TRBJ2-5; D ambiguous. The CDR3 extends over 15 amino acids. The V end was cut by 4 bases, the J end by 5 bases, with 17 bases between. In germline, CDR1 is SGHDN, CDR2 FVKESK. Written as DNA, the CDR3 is TGTGCCAGCAGCCGAAAGGTTGGAGATGGGGAGACCCAGTACTTC. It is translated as CASSRKVGDGETQYF.

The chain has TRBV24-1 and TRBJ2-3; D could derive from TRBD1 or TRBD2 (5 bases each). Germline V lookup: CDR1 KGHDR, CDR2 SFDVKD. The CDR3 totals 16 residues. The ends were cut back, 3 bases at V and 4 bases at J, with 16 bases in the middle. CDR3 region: CATSDPGELGADTQYF. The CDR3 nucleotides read TGTGCCACCAGTGATCCCGGAGAGTTGGGGGCAGATACGCAGTATTTT.

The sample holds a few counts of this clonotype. CDR3 coding DNA: TGTGCCAGCAGTGAAGACCGAGACTACGAGCAGTACTTC. Translated, it gives CASSEDRDYEQYF. The chain combines TRBV6-1 with TRBJ2-7, with D uncertain. The CDR3 loop spans 13 amino acids. Germline CDR1 is MNHNS and CDR2 is SASEGT. V lost 1 base to trimming and J lost 3 bases, with 7 bases between them.

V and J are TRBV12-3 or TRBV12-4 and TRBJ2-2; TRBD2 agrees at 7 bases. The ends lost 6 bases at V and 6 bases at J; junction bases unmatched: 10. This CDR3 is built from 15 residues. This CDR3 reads CASSHLNRGAGELFF. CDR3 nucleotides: TGTGCCAGCAGCCACCTCAATCGGGGGGCCGGGGAGCTGTTTTTT.

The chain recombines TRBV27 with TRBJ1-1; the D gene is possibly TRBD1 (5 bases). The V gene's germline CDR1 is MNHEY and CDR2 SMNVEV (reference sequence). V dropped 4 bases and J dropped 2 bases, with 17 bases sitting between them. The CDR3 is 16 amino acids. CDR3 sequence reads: CASSSYQGRGNTEAFF. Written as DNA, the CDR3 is TGTGCCAGCAGTTCTTATCAGGGTAGGGGAAACACTGAAGCTTTCTTT.

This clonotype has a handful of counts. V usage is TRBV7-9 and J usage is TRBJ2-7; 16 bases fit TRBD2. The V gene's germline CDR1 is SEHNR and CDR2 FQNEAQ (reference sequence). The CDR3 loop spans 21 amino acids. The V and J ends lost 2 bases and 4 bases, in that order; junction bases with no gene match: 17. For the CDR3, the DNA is TGTGCCAGCAGCTTAAGTACGCCGGGACTAGCGGGAGGGAATGGGTGGTACGAGCAGTACTTC. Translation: CASSLSTPGLAGGNGWYEQYF.